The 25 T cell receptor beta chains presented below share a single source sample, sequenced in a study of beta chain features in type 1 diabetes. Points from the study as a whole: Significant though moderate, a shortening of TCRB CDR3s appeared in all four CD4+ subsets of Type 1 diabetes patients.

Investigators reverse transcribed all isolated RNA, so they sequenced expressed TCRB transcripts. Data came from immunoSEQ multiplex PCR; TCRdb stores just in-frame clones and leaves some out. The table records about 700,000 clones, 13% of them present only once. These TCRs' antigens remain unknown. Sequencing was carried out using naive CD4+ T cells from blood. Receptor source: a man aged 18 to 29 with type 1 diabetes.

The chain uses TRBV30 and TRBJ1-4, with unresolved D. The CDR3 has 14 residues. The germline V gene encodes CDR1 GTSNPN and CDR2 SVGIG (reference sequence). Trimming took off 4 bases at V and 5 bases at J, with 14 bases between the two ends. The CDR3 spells CAWTPGVINEKLFF. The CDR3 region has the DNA TGTGCCTGGACCCCCGGGGTAATAAATGAAAAACTGTTTTTT.

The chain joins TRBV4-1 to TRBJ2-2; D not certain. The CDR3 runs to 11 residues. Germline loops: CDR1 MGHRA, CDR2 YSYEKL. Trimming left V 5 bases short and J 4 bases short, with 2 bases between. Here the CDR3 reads CASSSTGELFF. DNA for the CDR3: TGCGCCAGCAGCTCCACCGGGGAGCTGTTTTTT.

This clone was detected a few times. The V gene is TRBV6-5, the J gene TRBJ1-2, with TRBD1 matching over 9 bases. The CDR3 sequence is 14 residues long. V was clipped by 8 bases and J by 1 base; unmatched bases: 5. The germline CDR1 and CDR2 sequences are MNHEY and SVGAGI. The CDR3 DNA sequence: TGTGCCAGCTGCCGGGACAGGGATAACTATGGCTACACCTTC. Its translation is CASCRDRDNYGYTF.

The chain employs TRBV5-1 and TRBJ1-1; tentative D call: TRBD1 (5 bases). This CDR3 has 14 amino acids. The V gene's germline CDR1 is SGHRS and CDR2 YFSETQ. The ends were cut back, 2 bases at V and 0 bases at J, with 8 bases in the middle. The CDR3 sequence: CASSFGTVNTEAFF. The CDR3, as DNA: TGCGCCAGCAGCTTTGGGACGGTGAACACTGAAGCTTTCTTT.

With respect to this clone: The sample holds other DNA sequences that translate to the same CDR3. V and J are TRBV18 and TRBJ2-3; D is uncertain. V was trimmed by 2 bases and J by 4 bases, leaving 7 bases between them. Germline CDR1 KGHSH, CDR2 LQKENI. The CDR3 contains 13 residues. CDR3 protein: CASSPGGPDTQYF. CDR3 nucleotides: TGTGCCAGCTCACCAGGCGGCCCAGATACGCAGTATTTT.

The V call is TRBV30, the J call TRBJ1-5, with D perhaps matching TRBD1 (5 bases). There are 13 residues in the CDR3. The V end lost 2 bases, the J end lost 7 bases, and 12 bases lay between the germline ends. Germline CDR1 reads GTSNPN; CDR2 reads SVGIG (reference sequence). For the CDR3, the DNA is TGTGCCTGGAGTACGGGGGACGGGCAGCCCCAGCATTTT. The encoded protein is CAWSTGDGQPQHF.

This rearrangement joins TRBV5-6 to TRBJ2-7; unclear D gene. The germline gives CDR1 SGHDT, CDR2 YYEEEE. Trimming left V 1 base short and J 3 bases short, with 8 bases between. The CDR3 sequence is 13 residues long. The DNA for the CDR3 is TGTGCCAGCAGCTTGCCGATGAACTACGAGCAGTACTTC. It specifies CASSLPMNYEQYF. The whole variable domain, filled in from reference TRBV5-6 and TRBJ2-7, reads DAGVTQSPTHLIKTRGQQVTLRCSPKSGHDTVSWYQQALGQGPQFIFQYYEEEERQRGNFPDRFSGHQFPNYSSELNVNALLLGDSALYLCASSLPMNYEQYFGPGTRLTVT.

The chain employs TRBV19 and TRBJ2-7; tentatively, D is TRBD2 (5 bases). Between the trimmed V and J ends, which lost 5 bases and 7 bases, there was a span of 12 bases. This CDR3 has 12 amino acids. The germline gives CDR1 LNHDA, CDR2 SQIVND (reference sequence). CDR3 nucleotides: TGTGCCAGTAGTGGGCCTAGCAAGGAGCAGTACTTC. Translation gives CASSGPSKEQYF.

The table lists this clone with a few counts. Here the CDR3 DNA reads TGTGCCTGGAAACTCCCCGGGACAGGGGTAAAGACCCAGTACTTC. Its protein product is CAWKLPGTGVKTQYF. This sequence joins TRBV30 and TRBJ2-5; 10 bases fit TRBD1. The germline V gene has CDR1 GTSNPN and CDR2 SVGIG (reference sequence). CDR3 length: 15 amino acids. V lost 4 bases and J lost 6; bases outside the gene matches: 11. The whole variable domain, filled in from reference TRBV30 and TRBJ2-5, reads SQTIHQWPATLVQPVGSPLSLECTVEGTSNPNLYWYRQAAGRGLQLLFYSVGIGQISSEVPQNLSASRPQDRQFILSSKKLLLSDSGFYLCAWKLPGTGVKTQYFGPGTRLLVL.

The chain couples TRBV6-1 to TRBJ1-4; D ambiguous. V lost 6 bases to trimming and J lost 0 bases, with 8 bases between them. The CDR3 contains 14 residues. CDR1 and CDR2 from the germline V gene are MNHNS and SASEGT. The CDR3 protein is CASRVTATNEKLFF. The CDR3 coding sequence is TGTGCCAGCAGAGTCACTGCAACTAATGAAAAACTGTTTTTT.

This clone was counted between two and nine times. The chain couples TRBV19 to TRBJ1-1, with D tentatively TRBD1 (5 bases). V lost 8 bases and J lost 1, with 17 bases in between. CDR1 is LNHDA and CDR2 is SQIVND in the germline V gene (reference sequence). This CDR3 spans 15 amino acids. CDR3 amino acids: CASSAGGRPNTEAFF. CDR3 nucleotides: TGTGCCAGTTCGGCGGGGGGACGCCCGAACACTGAAGCTTTCTTT.

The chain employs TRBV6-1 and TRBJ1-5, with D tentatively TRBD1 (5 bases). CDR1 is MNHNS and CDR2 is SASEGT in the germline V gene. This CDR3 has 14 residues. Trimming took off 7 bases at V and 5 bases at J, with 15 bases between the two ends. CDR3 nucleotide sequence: TGTGCCAGCACCCGGGACGCCGGCCATCAGCCCCAGCATTTT. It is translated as CASTRDAGHQPQHF.

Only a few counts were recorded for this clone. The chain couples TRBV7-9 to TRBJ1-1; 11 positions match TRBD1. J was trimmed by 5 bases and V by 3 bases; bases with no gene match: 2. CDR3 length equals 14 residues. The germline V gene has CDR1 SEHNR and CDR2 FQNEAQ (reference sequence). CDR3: CASSFGTGGTEAFF. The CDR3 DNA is TGTGCCAGCAGCTTCGGGACAGGGGGTACTGAAGCTTTCTTT.

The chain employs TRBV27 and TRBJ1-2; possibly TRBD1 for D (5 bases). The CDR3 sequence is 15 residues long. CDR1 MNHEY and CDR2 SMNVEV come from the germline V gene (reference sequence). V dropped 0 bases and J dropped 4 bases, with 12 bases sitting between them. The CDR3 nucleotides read TGTGCCAGCAGTTTATCAAGGATGGGGCTCTATGGCTACACCTTC. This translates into CASSLSRMGLYGYTF.

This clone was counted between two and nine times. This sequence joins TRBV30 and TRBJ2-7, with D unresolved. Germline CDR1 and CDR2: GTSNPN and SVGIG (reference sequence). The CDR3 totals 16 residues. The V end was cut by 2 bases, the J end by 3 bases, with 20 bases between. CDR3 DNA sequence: TGTGCCTGGAGTAGAGCCCCGCCTTTTGGCGGCTACGAGCAGTACTTC. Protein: CAWSRAPPFGGYEQYF.

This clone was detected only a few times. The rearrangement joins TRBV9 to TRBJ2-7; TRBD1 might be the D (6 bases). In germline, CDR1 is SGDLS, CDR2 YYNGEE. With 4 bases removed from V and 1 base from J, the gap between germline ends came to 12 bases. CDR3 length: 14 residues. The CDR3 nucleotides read TGTGCCAGCAGCCCCACCCAGGGGTCCTACGAGCAGTACTTC. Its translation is CASSPTQGSYEQYF.

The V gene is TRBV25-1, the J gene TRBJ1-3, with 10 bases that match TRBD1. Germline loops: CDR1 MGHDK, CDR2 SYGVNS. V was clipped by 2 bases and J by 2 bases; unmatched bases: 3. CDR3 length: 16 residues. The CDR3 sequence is CASSEPDRGPGNTIYF. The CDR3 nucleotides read TGTGCCAGCAGTGAACCCGACAGGGGGCCTGGAAACACCATATATTTT.

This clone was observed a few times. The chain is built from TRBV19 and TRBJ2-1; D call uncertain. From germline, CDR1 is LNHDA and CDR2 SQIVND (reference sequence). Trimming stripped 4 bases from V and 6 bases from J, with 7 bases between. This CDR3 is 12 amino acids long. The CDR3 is CASSKGGNEQFF. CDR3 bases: TGTGCCAGTAGTAAGGGTGGCAATGAGCAGTTCTTC.

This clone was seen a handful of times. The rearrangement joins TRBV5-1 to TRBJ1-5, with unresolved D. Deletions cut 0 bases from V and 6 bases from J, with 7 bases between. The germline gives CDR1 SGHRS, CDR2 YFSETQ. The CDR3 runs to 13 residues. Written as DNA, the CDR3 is TGCGCCAGCAGCTTGGTGGGATCTCAGCCCCAGCATTTT. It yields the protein CASSLVGSQPQHF.

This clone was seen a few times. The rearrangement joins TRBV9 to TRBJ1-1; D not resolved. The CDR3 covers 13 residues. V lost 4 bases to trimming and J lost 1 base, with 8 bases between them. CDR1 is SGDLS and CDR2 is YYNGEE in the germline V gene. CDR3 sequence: CASSSRPNTEAFF. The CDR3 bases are TGTGCCAGCAGCTCGCGACCGAACACTGAAGCTTTCTTT. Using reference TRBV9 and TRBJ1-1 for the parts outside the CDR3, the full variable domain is DSGVTQTPKHLITATGQRVTLRCSPRSGDLSVYWYQQSLDQGLQFLIQYYNGEERAKGNILERFSAQQFPDLHSELNLSSLELGDSALYFCASSSRPNTEAFFGQGTRLTVV.

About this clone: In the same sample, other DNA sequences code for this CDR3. The CDR3: CASSQRQGALETQYF. As DNA, the CDR3 is TGCGCCAGCAGCCAAAGACAGGGGGCGCTGGAGACCCAGTACTTC. The chain is built from TRBV4-1 and TRBJ2-5; 10 nucleotides agree with TRBD1. Germline V gives CDR1 MGHRA, CDR2 YSYEKL. The V segment lost 2 bases and the J segment 5 bases; nucleotides outside the gene matches: 5. CDR3 length equals 15 residues.

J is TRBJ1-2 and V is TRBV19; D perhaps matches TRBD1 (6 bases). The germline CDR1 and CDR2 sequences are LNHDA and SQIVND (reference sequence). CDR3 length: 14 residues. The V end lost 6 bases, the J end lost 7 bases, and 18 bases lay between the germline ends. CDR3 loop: CASSPQGGGSGYTF. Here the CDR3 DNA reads TGTGCCAGTAGCCCACAGGGAGGAGGGAGTGGCTACACCTTC.

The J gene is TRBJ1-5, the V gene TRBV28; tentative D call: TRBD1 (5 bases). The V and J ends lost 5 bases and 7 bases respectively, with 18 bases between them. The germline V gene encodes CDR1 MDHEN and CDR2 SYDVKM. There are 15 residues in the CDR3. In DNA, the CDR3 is TGTGCCAGCAGTATTCCGGGGGATTGGGAGCAGCCCCAGCATTTT. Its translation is CASSIPGDWEQPQHF.

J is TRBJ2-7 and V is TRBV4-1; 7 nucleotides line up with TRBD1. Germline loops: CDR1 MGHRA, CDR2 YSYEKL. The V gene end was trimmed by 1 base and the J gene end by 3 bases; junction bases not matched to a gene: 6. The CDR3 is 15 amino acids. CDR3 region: CASSQGQGSFYEQYF. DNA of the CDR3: TGCGCCAGCAGCCAAGGACAGGGTTCCTTCTACGAGCAGTACTTC.

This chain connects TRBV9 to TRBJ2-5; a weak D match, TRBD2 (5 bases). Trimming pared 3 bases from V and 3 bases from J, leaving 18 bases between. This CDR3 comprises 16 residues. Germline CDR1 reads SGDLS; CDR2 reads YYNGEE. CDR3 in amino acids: CASSADWPFGKETQYF. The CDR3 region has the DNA TGTGCCAGCAGCGCAGACTGGCCTTTCGGGAAAGAGACCCAGTACTTC. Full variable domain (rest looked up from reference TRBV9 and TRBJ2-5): DSGVTQTPKHLITATGQRVTLRCSPRSGDLSVYWYQQSLDQGLQFLIQYYNGEERAKGNILERFSAQQFPDLHSELNLSSLELGDSALYFCASSADWPFGKETQYFGPGTRLLVL.